This entry features one T cell receptor (beta chain) sequence. What it binds is not known. Different DNA sequences within this sample yield the same CDR3. The entry originates in a study of shared clonotypes between healthy human individuals. Looked up from germline, CDR1 is SGDLS and CDR2 is YYNGEE. The CDR3 has 13 amino acids. Trimming left V 3 bases short and J 2 bases short, with 7 bases between. Here immunoSEQ multiplex PCR was the method, and the copy in TCRdb shows in-frame clones only, minus some. This table holds about 2,200,000 clones, around 93% found once. Study-level results: Naive subsets usually exceeded memory subsets in estimated richness. The low donor count limited represented genetic and exposure-history diversity.

Naive CD8 cells, CD45RO-negative and positively selected for CCR7, excluded terminally differentiated effector memory CD45RA+ cells. Adults of Caucasian background living in Nashville, Tennessee made up all donors. Sequencing input: naive CD8+ T cells from PBMCs. The genes are TRBV9 and TRBJ2-3; D is perhaps TRBD1 (5 bases). This TCR came from a man younger than 35 in good health. Some clones in this sample may be carry-over from other donors' samples. CDR3 loop: CASSGQLTDTQYF. CDR3 nucleotide sequence: TGTGCCAGCAGCGGACAGCTCACAGATACGCAGTATTTT.